These 19 T cell receptor beta chains originate from one sample sequenced in a study of blood T cell repertoires in COVID-19. Clones were sequenced by immunoSEQ multiplex PCR, and TCRdb holds only the in-frame ones, with some missing. The sample lists some 270,000 clones; around 90% were seen once. Source material: peripheral blood. Receptor source: a woman aged 60-70 years with COVID-19, enrolled during active disease.

V usage is TRBV6-5 and J usage is TRBJ2-2, with 8 bases fitting TRBD1. Germline V gives CDR1 MNHEY, CDR2 SVGAGI. V lost 6 bases to trimming and J lost 5 bases; unmatched junction nucleotides: 8. CDR3 length equals 15 residues. CDR3 protein: CASRTRTGSTGELFF. CDR3 nucleotides: TGTGCCAGCAGAACGAGGACAGGGAGTACCGGGGAGCTGTTTTTT.

This chain uses TRBV5-4 with TRBJ1-2; the match to TRBD1 covers 8 bases. The V and J ends lost 0 bases and 4 bases, in that order; junction bases with no gene match: 8. CDR1 and CDR2 from the germline V gene are SGHNT and YYREEE (reference sequence). The CDR3 consists of 16 residues. CDR3 residues: CASSLARQGPLYGYTF. The CDR3 DNA reads TGTGCCAGCAGCTTGGCCCGACAGGGGCCTCTCTATGGCTACACCTTC.

This chain connects TRBV7-9 to TRBJ1-2; no definite D call. V was clipped by 3 bases and J by 8 bases, with 16 bases between them. This CDR3 is built from 14 residues. Germline V lookup: CDR1 SEHNR, CDR2 FQNEAQ (reference sequence). CDR3 DNA: TGTGCCAGCAGCTTCTCCGAAAACGGTGAAGGCTACACCTTC. Encoded protein: CASSFSENGEGYTF. Drawing the rest from reference TRBV7-9 and TRBJ1-2, the complete variable domain is DTGVSQNPRHKITKRGQNVTFRCDPISEHNRLYWYRQTLGQGPEFLTYFQNEAQLEKSRLLSDRFSAERPKGSFSTLEIQRTEQGDSAMYLCASSFSENGEGYTFGSGTRLTVV.

This clone was counted a single time. The gene calls are TRBV4-3 and TRBJ1-2; TRBD1 is a possible D gene (6 bases). The CDR3 spans 19 residues. Germline CDR1 and CDR2: LGHNA and YSLEER. Trimming pared 0 bases from V and 4 bases from J, leaving 24 bases between. CDR3 nucleotides: TGCGCCAGCAGCCAAGAATCCGGGGGGCGCACCCAATATGTCTATGGCTACACCTTC. Translated, it gives CASSQESGGRTQYVYGYTF.

This clone showed up just a few times. The J gene is TRBJ1-1, the V gene TRBV14; D is uncertain. The CDR3 sequence is 11 residues long. Trimming took off 4 bases at V and 3 bases at J, with 3 bases between the two ends. CDR1 is SGHDN, CDR2 FVKESK, per germline. The CDR3 region is CASSPYTEAFF. The CDR3 DNA reads TGTGCCAGCAGCCCTTACACTGAAGCTTTCTTT.

The chain carries TRBV7-8 and TRBJ2-1; 7 bases map to TRBD2. Germline CDR1 reads SGHVS; CDR2 reads FQNEAQ. This CDR3 contains 15 residues. V shed 6 bases and J 4 bases; nucleotides not matched to a gene: 9. The CDR3 sequence: CASSLRGRVYNEQFF. CDR3 nucleotides: TGTGCCAGCAGTCTTCGGGGGAGGGTTTACAATGAGCAGTTCTTC.

This chain connects TRBV6-1 to TRBJ1-1, with 7 nucleotides matching TRBD1. The CDR3 is made up of 18 amino acids. Germline V CDR1 and CDR2: MNHNS, SASEGT. V trimming: 4 bases; J trimming: 1 base; junction bases outside the gene matches: 15. The CDR3 reads CASSGGRTGPWANTEAFF. The CDR3 bases are TGTGCCAGCAGTGGTGGAAGGACAGGCCCGTGGGCGAACACTGAAGCTTTCTTT.

CDR3 bases: TGTGCCAGCAGCTTAGGGGGACAGGGAACGGGGCCCCAGCATTTT. Amino acid sequence: CASSLGGQGTGPQHF. The chain is built from TRBV7-8 and TRBJ1-5, with TRBD1 identical over 9 bases. The CDR3 length is 15 residues. Germline CDR1 reads SGHVS; CDR2 reads FQNEAQ. V lost 1 base to trimming and J lost 9 bases; unmatched junction nucleotides: 7.

This sequence joins TRBV14 and TRBJ2-1; TRBD2 matches at 10 bases. The CDR3 has 15 amino acids. Germline CDR1 and CDR2: SGHDN and FVKESK. The V and J ends lost 4 bases and 5 bases, in that order; junction bases with no gene match: 5. CDR3 sequence: CASSPSGRINNEQFF. CDR3 sequence (DNA): TGTGCCAGCAGCCCTAGCGGGAGAATCAACAATGAGCAGTTCTTC.

V is TRBV7-9 and J is TRBJ1-2; D possibly corresponds to TRBD1 (6 bases). Trimming removed 7 bases at V and 7 bases at J, with 13 bases between. Germline V gives CDR1 SEHNR, CDR2 FQNEAQ (reference sequence). The CDR3 loop spans 12 amino acids. DNA of the CDR3: TGTGCCAGCACCCGGGGGGGCTCTGGCTACACCTTC. Amino acids: CASTRGGSGYTF.

The V and J genes are TRBV4-2 and TRBJ1-2; TRBD1 is a possible D gene (5 bases). This CDR3 contains 16 residues. Germline V gene data show CDR1 as LGHNA and CDR2 as YNFKEQ. V lost 1 base, J lost 4 bases, and 16 bases lay in between. Written as DNA, the CDR3 is TGTGCCAGCAGCCAAGCCGCCGGGGGAGGTAGCTATGGCTACACCTTC. Its protein product is CASSQAAGGGSYGYTF.

The CDR3 loop is CASSLLPGQGRSPLHF. CDR3 nucleotides: TGTGCCAGTAGCCTACTCCCGGGACAGGGGAGATCACCCCTCCACTTT. This sequence joins TRBV19 and TRBJ1-6; 10 nucleotides agree with TRBD1. Looked up from germline, CDR1 is LNHDA and CDR2 is SQIVND (reference sequence). The CDR3 consists of 16 residues. The V segment lost 6 bases and the J segment 10 bases; nucleotides outside the gene matches: 12.

The chain has TRBV19 and TRBJ1-1; a weak D match, TRBD1 (5 bases). Germline values: CDR1 LNHDA, CDR2 SQIVND (reference sequence). V was trimmed by 9 bases and J by 0 bases, leaving 14 bases between them. This CDR3 region has 14 residues. CDR3 sequence: CASQLGGMNTEAFF. The CDR3 bases are TGTGCCAGCCAACTCGGGGGGATGAACACTGAAGCTTTCTTT.

This chain joins TRBV11-1 and TRBJ2-5, with D possibly TRBD2 on 5 matching bases. The CDR3 totals 15 residues. V lost 3 bases to trimming and J lost 3 bases, with 14 bases between them. Looked up from germline, CDR1 is SGHAT and CDR2 is FQDESV (reference sequence). The CDR3 loop is CASSFWGEVEETQYF. The CDR3 DNA is TGTGCCAGCAGCTTTTGGGGAGAGGTTGAAGAGACCCAGTACTTC.

This clone was picked up one time. The chain employs TRBV19 and TRBJ1-5; D might be TRBD1 (5 bases). The ends were cut back, 3 bases at V and 7 bases at J, with 19 bases in the middle. Germline V gene lookup returns CDR1 LNHDA and CDR2 SQIVND (reference sequence). CDR3 length equals 16 residues. CDR3 protein: CASSMGRGGLGQPQHF. In DNA, the CDR3 is TGTGCCAGTAGTATGGGGAGGGGTGGTTTAGGACAGCCCCAGCATTTT.

A remark on this clone: Distinct nucleotide sequences in the sample also encode this CDR3. The V gene is TRBV18, the J gene TRBJ2-1; the match to TRBD2 covers 7 bases. Germline CDR1 KGHSH, CDR2 LQKENI. The CDR3 has 14 residues. The V and J ends lost 3 bases and 3 bases, in that order; junction bases with no gene match: 2. CDR3 amino acids: CASSPQRGYNEQFF. CDR3 nucleotides: TGTGCCAGCTCACCCCAGCGGGGCTACAATGAGCAGTTCTTC.

The chain links TRBV6-6 to TRBJ1-1; TRBD1 aligns across 11 bases. The CDR3 runs to 16 residues. V dropped 0 bases and J dropped 4; count of bases not matched to a gene: 4. Germline V CDR1 and CDR2: MNHNY, SVGAGI (reference sequence). CDR3 sequence reads: CASSYSKDRGPTEAFF. The CDR3 nucleotides read TGTGCCAGCAGTTACTCCAAGGACAGGGGGCCCACTGAAGCTTTCTTT.

The V and J genes are TRBV19 and TRBJ1-4; 7 nucleotides align to TRBD1. The CDR3 runs to 14 residues. V lost 6 bases to trimming and J lost 7 bases; unmatched junction nucleotides: 8. Germline values: CDR1 LNHDA, CDR2 SQIVND (reference sequence). CDR3 sequence reads: CASRTTGRVEKLFF. For the CDR3, the DNA is TGTGCCAGTAGAACGACAGGGCGAGTTGAAAAACTGTTTTTT.

A word on this clone: Germline is not matched at one junction end, which may reflect a read error. The chain employs TRBV7-2 and TRBJ2-7, with 10 positions matching TRBD2. CDR1 and CDR2 (germline): SGHTA, FQGNSA. The length of the CDR3 is 14 residues. CDR3 DNA: TGTGCCAGCAGCCTAGCGGGGGAGGTCTACGAGCAGTACTTC. Amino acid sequence: CASSLAGEVYEQYF. The full variable domain, its missing parts supplied by reference TRBV7-2 and TRBJ2-7, is GAGVSQSPSNKVTEKGKDVELRCDPISGHTALYWYRQSLGQGLEFLIYFQGNSAPDKSGLPSDRFSAERTGGSVSTLTIQRTQQEDSAVYLCASSLAGEVYEQYFGPGTRLTVT.